A selection of T cell receptor beta chains follows, all from one sample in a study of monozygotic twins with inflammatory bowel disease. TCRdb processed the 5' RACE reads again and assigns one entry to each CDR3 protein, with no DNA. The sample has about 110,000 distinct CDR3 sequences. The material sequenced was blood. The receptors were gathered from a human donor with ulcerative colitis or Crohn's disease, or a healthy co-twin of an affected twin (not recorded which). Each CDR3 is given with its conserved first and last residue. The order of the fields is CDR3 protein, V gene, J gene.

CDR3: CASSLKPGLAGKNTGELFF
V: TRBV19
J: TRBJ2-2

CDR3: CASSPGQGAGQPQHF
V: TRBV5-1
J: TRBJ1-5

CDR3: CASSLALVGNEQFF
V: TRBV12-3/TRBV12-4
J: TRBJ2-1

CDR3: CATSRGDRGSLNYGYTF
V: TRBV15
J: TRBJ1-2

CDR3: CASSLAVARDEQFF
V: TRBV5-1
J: TRBJ2-1

CDR3: CASSVDATSSGDTIYF
V: TRBV9
J: TRBJ1-3

CDR3: CASSVDIPGELFF
V: TRBV9
J: TRBJ2-2

CDR3: CASSTGQGQPQHF
V: TRBV19
J: TRBJ1-5

CDR3: CASRGPLKGTEAFF
V: TRBV4-1
J: TRBJ1-1

CDR3: CASSQALGYNEQFF
V: TRBV4-2
J: TRBJ2-1

CDR3: CASSPDGAVYSGANVLTF
V: TRBV18
J: TRBJ2-6

CDR3: CASSREYSNQPQHF
V: TRBV7-8
J: TRBJ1-5

CDR3: CATSRVAGGGAYEQYF
V: TRBV15
J: TRBJ2-7

CDR3: CASSLELAGNEQFF
V: TRBV5-1
J: TRBJ2-1

CDR3: CASSLSQVPDEQYF
V: TRBV7-9
J: TRBJ2-7

CDR3: CASSPTTGTEQFF
V: TRBV7-9
J: TRBJ2-1

CDR3: CASSEAGQAWTGELFF
V: TRBV2
J: TRBJ2-2

CDR3: CASSLEVAGALRQFF
V: TRBV11-2
J: TRBJ2-1

CDR3: CASSLLGRETQYF
V: TRBV19
J: TRBJ2-5

CDR3: CASSLKAAQETQYF
V: TRBV5-1
J: TRBJ2-5

CDR3: CASSLTSFTGELFF
V: TRBV5-5
J: TRBJ2-2

CDR3: CASTVSANTGELFF
V: TRBV5-1
J: TRBJ2-2

CDR3: CASSQGRAGKQPQHF
V: TRBV4-1
J: TRBJ1-5

CDR3: CAWSDGLPYEQYF
V: TRBV30
J: TRBJ2-7

CDR3: CASRGSEDNYGYTF
V: TRBV12-3/TRBV12-4
J: TRBJ1-2

CDR3: CASSLAGASNEQFF
V: TRBV5-1
J: TRBJ2-1

CDR3: CSARLASGGPTYEQFF
V: TRBV20-1
J: TRBJ2-1

CDR3: CASTIWDGNTEAFF
V: TRBV5-5
J: TRBJ1-1

CDR3: CASSFGLAHEQFF
V: TRBV7-9
J: TRBJ2-1

CDR3: CASSFWVTSGANVLTF
V: TRBV12-3/TRBV12-4
J: TRBJ2-6

CDR3: CASSLTQETQYF
V: TRBV5-1
J: TRBJ2-5

CDR3: CASSLSHSNYGYTF
V: TRBV7-2
J: TRBJ1-2

CDR3: CASSPDPGTEAFF
V: TRBV9
J: TRBJ1-1

CDR3: CATSRDWYNEQFF
V: TRBV24-1
J: TRBJ2-1

CDR3: CASSFSENTGELFF
V: TRBV10-2
J: TRBJ2-2

CDR3: CSARDGGVQETQYF
V: TRBV20-1
J: TRBJ2-5

CDR3: CASSRDRGLEQPQHF
V: TRBV5-6
J: TRBJ1-5

CDR3: CASSLEKSGRAVQYF
V: TRBV11-1
J: TRBJ2-7

CDR3: CASSFKNYGYTF
V: TRBV11-2
J: TRBJ1-2

CDR3: CASTPRGGLSSLAGTYEQYF
V: TRBV11-1
J: TRBJ2-7

CDR3: CASSFDRRQETQYF
V: TRBV5-1
J: TRBJ2-5

CDR3: CASSETSGSNEQFF
V: TRBV25-1
J: TRBJ2-1

CDR3: CASRRERAGELFF
V: TRBV2
J: TRBJ2-2

CDR3: CASSQNPSQGGYGYTF
V: TRBV3-1
J: TRBJ1-2

CDR3: CASSSSGTYNEQFF
V: TRBV7-9
J: TRBJ2-1

CDR3: CASSPGAGGNTEAFF
V: TRBV5-1
J: TRBJ1-1

CDR3: CASSFSFSSTDTQYF
V: TRBV5-4
J: TRBJ2-3

CDR3: CASRLNLGPQYF
V: TRBV6-2/TRBV6-3
J: TRBJ2-5

CDR3: CSAEDGEPSYEQYF
V: TRBV20-1
J: TRBJ2-7

CDR3: CASSLDRGVVGELFF
V: TRBV11-2
J: TRBJ2-2

CDR3: CSAVKGSGGNEQFF
V: TRBV20-1
J: TRBJ2-1

CDR3: CASSPSLGYNEQFF
V: TRBV18
J: TRBJ2-1